The sequence of this TCR beta chain was determined in a study of T-cell memory formation after mild COVID-19. Study-level results: Prior to infection, memory already included some responding clones, suggesting cross-reactive memory joined.

This clonotype was seen only a few times. The antigen remains undetermined. TCRdb reprocessed the 5' RACE reads with MiXCR, giving one entry per CDR3 protein. The sample shows tens of thousands of distinct CDR3 sequences, roughly 8% of them seen only once. The CDR3 has 13 amino acids. CDR1 is SGHDN, CDR2 FVKESK, per germline. Trimming stripped 6 bases from V and 5 bases from J, with 14 bases between. The sequence was collected from a man between 18 and 35 years old who had mild COVID-19 (a few samples of this study predate the infection). Cell type and time point are not known. Sequencing was carried out using PBMCs or a T cell subset sorted from them (not recorded which). The chain is built from TRBV14 and TRBJ2-7; D not resolved. The CDR3 DNA sequence: TGTGCCAGCAGTCCTAGATTGGGGAACGAGCAGTACTTC. Its translation: CASSPRLGNEQYF.